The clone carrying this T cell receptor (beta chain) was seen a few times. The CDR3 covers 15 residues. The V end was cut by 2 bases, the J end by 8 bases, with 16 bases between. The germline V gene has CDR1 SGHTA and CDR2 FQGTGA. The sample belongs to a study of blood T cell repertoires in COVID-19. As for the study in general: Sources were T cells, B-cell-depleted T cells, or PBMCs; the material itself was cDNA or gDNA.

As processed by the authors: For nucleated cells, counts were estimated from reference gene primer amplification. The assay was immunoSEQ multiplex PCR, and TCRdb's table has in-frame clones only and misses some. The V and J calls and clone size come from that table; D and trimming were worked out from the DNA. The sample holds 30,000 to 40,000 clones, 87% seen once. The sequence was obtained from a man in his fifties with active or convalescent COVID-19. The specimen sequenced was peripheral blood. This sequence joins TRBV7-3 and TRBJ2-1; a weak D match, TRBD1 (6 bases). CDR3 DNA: TGTGCCAGCAGCTTAGCACAGGGCCCCGGCGATGAGCAGTTCTTC. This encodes CASSLAQGPGDEQFF.